This record looks at one T cell receptor (beta chain) sequence and its context. The data belong to a study of memory CD4+ T cells and cytomegalovirus serostatus. J gave up 2 bases and V 4 bases, and 4 bases lay outside the gene matches. The CDR3 is 15 residues long. Germline-derived CDR1 and CDR2 are SGHDT and YYEEEE. Authors' methods: After removing out-of-frame reads, 2.3 million or so distinct TCRbeta sequences remained. Clones were read by immunoSEQ multiplex PCR, and TCRdb kept only the in-frame ones, dropping some. The V and J calls and clone size are taken from that table; D and trimming were inferred from the DNA. This table holds over 50,000 clones, around 80% found once. The sort gate was single viable CD3+CD4+CD8-CD45RO+ cells for memory CD4+ T cells.

The chain employs TRBV5-6 and TRBJ1-2; 11 positions match TRBD1. Sequencing was carried out using memory CD4+ T cells from blood. The source of this sequence is an adult in good health and CMV-seronegative. DNA for the CDR3: TGTGCCAGCAGCCCGGACAGGGGGCGCAACTATGGCTACACCTTC. Its protein is CASSPDRGRNYGYTF.